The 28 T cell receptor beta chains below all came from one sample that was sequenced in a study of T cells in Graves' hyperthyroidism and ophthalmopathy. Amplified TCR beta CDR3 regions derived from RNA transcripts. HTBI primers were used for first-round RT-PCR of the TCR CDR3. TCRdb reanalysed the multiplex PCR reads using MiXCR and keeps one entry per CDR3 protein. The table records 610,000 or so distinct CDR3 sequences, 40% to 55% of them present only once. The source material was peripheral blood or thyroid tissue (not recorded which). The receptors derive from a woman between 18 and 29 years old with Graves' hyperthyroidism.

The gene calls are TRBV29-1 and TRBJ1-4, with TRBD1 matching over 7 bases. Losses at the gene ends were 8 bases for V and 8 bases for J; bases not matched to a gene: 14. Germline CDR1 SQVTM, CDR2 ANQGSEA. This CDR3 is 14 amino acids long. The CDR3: CSSRRQGAWEKLFF. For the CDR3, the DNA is TGCAGCAGCCGCCGACAGGGCGCTTGGGAAAAACTGTTTTTT.

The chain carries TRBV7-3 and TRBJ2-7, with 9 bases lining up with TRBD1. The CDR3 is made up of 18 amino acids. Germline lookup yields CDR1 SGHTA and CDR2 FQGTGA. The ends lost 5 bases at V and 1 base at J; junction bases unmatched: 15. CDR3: CASSVAPFDRGKSYEQYF. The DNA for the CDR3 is TGTGCCAGCAGCGTGGCCCCCTTCGACAGGGGGAAATCCTACGAGCAGTACTTC.

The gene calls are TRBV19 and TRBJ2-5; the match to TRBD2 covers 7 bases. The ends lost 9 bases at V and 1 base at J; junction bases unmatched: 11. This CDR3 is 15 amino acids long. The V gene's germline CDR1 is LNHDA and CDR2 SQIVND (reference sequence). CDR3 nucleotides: TGTGCCAGCAGCCCTCTGTCGGGAGGCCAAGAGACCCAGTACTTC. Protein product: CASSPLSGGQETQYF.

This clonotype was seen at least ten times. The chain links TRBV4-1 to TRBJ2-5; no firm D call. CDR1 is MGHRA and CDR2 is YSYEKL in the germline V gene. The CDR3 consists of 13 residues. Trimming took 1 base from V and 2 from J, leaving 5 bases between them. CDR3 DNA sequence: TGCGCCAGCAGCCAAGCCTATCAAGAGACCCAGTACTTC. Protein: CASSQAYQETQYF.

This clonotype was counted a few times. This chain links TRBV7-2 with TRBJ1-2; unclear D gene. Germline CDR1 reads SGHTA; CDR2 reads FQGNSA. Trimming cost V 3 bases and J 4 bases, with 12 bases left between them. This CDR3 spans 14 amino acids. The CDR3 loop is CASSFLAGPYGYTF. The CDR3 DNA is TGTGCCAGCAGCTTCCTGGCGGGCCCCTATGGCTACACCTTC.

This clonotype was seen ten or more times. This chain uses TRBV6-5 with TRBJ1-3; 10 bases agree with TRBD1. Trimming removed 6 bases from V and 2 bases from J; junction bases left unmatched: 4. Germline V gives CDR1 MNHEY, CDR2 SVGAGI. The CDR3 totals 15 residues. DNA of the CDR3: TGTGCCAGCAGATTCGACAGGGGGCCTGGAAACACCATATATTTT. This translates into CASRFDRGPGNTIYF.

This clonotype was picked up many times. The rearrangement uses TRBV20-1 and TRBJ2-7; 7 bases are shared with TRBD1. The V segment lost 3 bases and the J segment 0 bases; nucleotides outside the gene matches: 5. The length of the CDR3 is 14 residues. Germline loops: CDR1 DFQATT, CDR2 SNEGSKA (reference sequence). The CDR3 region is CSASEGASSYEQYF. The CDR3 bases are TGCAGTGCTAGTGAGGGGGCGAGCTCCTACGAGCAGTACTTC.

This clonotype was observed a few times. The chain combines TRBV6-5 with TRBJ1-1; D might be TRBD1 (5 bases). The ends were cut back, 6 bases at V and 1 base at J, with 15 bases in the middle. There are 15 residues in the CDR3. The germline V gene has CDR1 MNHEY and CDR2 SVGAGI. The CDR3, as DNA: TGTGCCAGCAGCTCCGGGGCTACTTGGAACACTGAAGCTTTCTTT. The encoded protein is CASSSGATWNTEAFF.

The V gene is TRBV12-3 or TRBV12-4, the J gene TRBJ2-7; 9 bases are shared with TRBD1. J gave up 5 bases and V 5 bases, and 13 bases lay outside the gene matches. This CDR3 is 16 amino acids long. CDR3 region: CASSATTGTGSDEQYF. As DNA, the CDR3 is TGTGCCAGCAGTGCGACCACCGGGACAGGGAGCGACGAGCAGTACTTC.

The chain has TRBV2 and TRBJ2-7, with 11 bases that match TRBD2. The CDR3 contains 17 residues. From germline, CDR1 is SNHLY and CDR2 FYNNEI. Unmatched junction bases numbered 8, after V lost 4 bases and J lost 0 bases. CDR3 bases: TGTGCCAGCAGTGGACTAGCGGGACAGACTTTCTCCTACGAGCAGTACTTC. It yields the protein CASSGLAGQTFSYEQYF.

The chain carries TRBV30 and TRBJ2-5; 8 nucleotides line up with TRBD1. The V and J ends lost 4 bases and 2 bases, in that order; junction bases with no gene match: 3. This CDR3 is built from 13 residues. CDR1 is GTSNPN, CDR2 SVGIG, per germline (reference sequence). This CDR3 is CAWNRGSQETQYF. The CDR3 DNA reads TGTGCCTGGAACAGGGGGTCTCAAGAGACCCAGTACTTC.

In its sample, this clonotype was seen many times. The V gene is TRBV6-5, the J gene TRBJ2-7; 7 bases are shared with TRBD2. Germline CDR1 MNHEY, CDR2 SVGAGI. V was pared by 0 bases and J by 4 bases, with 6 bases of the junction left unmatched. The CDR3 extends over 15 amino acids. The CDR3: CASSYSIGGYYEQYF. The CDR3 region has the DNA TGTGCCAGCAGTTACTCGATCGGGGGGTATTACGAGCAGTACTTC.

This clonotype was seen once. CDR3 residues: CSARGTSGRYNEQFF. The CDR3 nucleotides read TGCAGTGCTAGAGGGACTAGCGGGCGCTACAATGAGCAGTTCTTC. The V and J genes are TRBV20-1 and TRBJ2-1; 11 bases are shared with TRBD2. Trimming took 1 base from V and 3 from J; bases not matched to a gene: 2. Germline V gene lookup returns CDR1 DFQATT and CDR2 SNEGSKA (reference sequence). This CDR3 has 15 amino acids.

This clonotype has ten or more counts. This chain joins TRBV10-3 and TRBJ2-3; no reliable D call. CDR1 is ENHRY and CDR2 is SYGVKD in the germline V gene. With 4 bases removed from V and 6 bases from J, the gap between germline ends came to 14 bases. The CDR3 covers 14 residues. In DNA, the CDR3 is TGTGCCATCAGTGTGGGAACTGTCGACGATACGCAGTATTTT. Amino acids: CAISVGTVDDTQYF.

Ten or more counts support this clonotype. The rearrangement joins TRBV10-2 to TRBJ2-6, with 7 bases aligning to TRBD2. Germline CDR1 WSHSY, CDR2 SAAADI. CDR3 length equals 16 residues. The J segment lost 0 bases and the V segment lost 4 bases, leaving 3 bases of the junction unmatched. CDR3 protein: CASSASGPSGANVLTF. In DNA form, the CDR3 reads TGCGCCAGCAGTGCTAGCGGCCCCTCTGGGGCCAACGTCCTGACTTTC.

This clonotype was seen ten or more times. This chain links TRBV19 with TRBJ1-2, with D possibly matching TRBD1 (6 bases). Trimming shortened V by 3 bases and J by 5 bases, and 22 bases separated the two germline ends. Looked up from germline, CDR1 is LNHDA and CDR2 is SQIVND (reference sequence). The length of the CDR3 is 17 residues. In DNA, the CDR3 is TGTGCCAGTAGTATGTCTCGAGCATCGGGACAAGGTTATGGCTACACCTTC. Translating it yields CASSMSRASGQGYGYTF.

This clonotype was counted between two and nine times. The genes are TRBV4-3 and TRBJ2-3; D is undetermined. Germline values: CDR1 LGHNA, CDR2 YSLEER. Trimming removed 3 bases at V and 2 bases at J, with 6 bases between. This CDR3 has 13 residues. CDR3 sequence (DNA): TGCGCCAGCAGCCAGCTAGACACAGATACGCAGTATTTT. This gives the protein CASSQLDTDTQYF.

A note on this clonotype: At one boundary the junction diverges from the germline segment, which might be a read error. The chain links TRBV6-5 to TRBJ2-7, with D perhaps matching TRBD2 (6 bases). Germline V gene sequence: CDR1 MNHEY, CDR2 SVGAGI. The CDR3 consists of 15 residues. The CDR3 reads CASSPSGPSSYERYF. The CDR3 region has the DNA TGTGCCAGCAGTCCCAGCGGGCCCAGCTCCTACGAGCGGTACTTC.

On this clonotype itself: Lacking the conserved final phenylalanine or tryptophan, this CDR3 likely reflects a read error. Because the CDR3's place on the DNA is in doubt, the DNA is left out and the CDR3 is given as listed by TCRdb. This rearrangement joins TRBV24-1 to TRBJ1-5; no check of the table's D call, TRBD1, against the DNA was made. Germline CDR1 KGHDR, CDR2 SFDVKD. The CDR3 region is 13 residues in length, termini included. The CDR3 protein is CATSDFTGISSYN.

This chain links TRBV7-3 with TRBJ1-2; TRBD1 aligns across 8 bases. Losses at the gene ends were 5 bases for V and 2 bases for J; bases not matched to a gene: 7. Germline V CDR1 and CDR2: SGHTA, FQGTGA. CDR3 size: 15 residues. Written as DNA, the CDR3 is TGTGCCAGCAGCCCCTCACCAGGGGGCAACTATGGCTACACCTTC. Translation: CASSPSPGGNYGYTF.

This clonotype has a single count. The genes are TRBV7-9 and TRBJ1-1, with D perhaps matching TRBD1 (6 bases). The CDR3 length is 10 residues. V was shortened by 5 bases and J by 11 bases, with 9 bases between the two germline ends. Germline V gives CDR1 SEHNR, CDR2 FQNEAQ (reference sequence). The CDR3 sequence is CASSRGDAFF. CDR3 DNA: TGTGCCAGCAGCAGGGGGGACGCTTTCTTT.

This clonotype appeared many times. This CDR3 reads CSAREGVWGTETQYF. The CDR3 bases are TGCAGTGCTAGAGAGGGAGTTTGGGGGACGGAGACCCAGTACTTC. V usage is TRBV20-1 and J usage is TRBJ2-5; D assignment may be TRBD1 or TRBD2 (5 bases each). Trimming removed 0 bases from V and 5 bases from J, with 16 bases in between. The germline gives CDR1 DFQATT, CDR2 SNEGSKA (reference sequence). The CDR3 loop spans 15 amino acids.

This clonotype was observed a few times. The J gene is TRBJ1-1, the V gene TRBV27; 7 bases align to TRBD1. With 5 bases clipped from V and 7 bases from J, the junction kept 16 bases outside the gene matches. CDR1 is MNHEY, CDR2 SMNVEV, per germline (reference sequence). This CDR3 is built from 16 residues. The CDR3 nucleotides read TGTGCCAGCAGTGAGTCAGGGGGGCAAGTCTTAGGTGAAGCTTTCTTT. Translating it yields CASSESGGQVLGEAFF.

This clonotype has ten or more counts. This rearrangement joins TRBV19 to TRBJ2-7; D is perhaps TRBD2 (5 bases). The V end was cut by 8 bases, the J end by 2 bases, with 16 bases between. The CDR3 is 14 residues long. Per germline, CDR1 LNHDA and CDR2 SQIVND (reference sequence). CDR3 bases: TGTGCCAGTGGGGTTACGGGATTACCCTACGAGCAGTACTTC. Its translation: CASGVTGLPYEQYF.

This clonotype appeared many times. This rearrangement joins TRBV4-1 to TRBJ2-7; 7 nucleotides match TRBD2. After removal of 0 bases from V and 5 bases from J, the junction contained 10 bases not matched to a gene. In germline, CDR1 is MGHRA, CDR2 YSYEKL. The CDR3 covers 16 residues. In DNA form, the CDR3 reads TGCGCCAGCAGCCAAGAGTGGCAGGCGGGAGTAAACGAGCAGTACTTC. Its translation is CASSQEWQAGVNEQYF.

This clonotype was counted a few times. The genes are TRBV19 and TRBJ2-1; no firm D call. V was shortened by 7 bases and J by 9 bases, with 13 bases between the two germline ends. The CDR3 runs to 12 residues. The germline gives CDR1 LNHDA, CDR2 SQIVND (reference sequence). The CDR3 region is CASNLPMAEQFF. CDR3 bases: TGTGCCAGTAACTTACCTATGGCTGAGCAGTTCTTC. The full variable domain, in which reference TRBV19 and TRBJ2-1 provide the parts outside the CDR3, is DGGITQSPKYLFRKEGQNVTLSCEQNLNHDAMYWYRQDPGQGLRLIYYSQIVNDFQKGDIAEGYSVSREKKESFPLTVTSAQKNPTAFYLCASNLPMAEQFFGPGTRLTVL.

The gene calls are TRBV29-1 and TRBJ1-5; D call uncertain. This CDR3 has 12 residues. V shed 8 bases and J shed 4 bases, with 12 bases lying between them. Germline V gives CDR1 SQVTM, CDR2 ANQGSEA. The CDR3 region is CSLDGPNQPQHF. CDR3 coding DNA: TGCAGCTTAGACGGACCTAATCAGCCCCAGCATTTT.

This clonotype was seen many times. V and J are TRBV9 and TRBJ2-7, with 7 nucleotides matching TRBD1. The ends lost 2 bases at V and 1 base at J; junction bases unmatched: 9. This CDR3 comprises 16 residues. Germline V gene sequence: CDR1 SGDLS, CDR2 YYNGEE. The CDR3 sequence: CASSVGDRVGSYEQYF. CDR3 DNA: TGTGCCAGCAGCGTGGGAGACAGGGTAGGATCCTACGAGCAGTACTTC.